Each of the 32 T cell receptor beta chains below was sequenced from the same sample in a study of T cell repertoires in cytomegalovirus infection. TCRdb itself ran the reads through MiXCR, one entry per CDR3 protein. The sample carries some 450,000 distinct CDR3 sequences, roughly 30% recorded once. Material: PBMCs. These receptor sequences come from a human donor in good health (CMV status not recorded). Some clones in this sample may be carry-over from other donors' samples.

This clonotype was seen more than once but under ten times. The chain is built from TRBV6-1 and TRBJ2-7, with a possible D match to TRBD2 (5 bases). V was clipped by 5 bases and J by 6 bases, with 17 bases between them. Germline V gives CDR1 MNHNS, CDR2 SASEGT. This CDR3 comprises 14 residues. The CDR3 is CASSYEGLRAEQYF. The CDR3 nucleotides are TGTGCCAGCAGTTATGAGGGTTTGAGGGCCGAGCAGTACTTC.

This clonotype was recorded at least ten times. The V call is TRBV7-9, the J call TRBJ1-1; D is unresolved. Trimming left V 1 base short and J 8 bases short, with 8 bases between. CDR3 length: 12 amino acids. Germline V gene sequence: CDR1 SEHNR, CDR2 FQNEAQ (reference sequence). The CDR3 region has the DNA TGTGCCAGCAGCTTAGTAGGAGGGGAAGCTTTCTTT. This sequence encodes CASSLVGGEAFF. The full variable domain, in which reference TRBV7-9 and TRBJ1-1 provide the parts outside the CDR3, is DTGVSQNPRHKITKRGQNVTFRCDPISEHNRLYWYRQTLGQGPEFLTYFQNEAQLEKSRLLSDRFSAERPKGSFSTLEIQRTEQGDSAMYLCASSLVGGEAFFGQGTRLTVV.

CDR3 sequence: CASTRNWENQPQHF. DNA for the CDR3: TGTGCCAGCACCAGAAACTGGGAAAATCAGCCCCAGCATTTT. J is TRBJ1-5 and V is TRBV6-1; no clear D gene. The V end was cut by 7 bases, the J end by 4 bases, with 14 bases between. Germline V gene lookup returns CDR1 MNHNS and CDR2 SASEGT. This CDR3 is 14 amino acids long.

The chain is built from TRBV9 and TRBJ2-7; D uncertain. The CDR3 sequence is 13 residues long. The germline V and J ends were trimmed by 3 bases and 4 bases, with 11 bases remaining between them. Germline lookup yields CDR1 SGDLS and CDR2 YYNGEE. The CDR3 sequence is CASSASLGYEQYF. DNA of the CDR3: TGTGCCAGCAGCGCCTCTCTTGGTTACGAGCAGTACTTC.

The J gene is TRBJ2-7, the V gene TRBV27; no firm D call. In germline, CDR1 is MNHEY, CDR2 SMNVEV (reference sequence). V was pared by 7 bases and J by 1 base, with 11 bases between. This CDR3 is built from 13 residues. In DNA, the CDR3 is TGTGCCAGCACCGGGCCCTCTTCCTACGAGCAGTACTTC. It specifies CASTGPSSYEQYF.

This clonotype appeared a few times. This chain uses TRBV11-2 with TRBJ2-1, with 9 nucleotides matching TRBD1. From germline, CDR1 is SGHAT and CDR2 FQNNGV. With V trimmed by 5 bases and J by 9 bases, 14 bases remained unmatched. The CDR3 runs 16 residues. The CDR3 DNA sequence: TGTGCCAGCAGCCGATTACAGGGGGCATCAGGCATTGAGCAGTTCTTC. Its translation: CASSRLQGASGIEQFF.

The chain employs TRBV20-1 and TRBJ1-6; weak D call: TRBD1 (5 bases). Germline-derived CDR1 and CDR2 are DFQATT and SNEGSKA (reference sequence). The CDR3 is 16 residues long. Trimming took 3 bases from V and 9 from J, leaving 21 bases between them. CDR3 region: CSASSLRDPEGSPLHF. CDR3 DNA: TGCAGTGCTAGTTCGCTCCGGGACCCCGAGGGTTCACCCCTCCACTTT.

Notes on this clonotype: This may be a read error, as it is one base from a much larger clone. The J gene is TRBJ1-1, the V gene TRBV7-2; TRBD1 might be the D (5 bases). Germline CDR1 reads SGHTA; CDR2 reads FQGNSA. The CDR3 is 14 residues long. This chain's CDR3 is CVAGLGPLNTEALF. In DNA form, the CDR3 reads TGTGTTGCAGGGTTGGGCCCCCTGAACACTGAAGCTTTATTT.

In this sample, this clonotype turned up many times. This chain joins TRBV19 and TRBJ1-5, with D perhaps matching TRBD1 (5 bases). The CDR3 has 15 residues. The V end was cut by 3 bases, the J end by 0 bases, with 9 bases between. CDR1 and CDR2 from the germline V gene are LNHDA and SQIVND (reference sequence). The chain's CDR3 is CASSIVGTSNQPQHF. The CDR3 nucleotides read TGTGCCAGTAGTATCGTTGGGACTAGCAATCAGCCCCAGCATTTT.

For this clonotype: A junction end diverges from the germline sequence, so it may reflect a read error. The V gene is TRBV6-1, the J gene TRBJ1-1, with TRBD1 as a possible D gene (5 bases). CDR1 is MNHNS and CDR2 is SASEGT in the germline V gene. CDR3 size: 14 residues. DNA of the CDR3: TGTGCCAGCCGTTCGACAGCACGGTACACTGAAGCTGTCTTT. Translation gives CASRSTARYTEAVF.

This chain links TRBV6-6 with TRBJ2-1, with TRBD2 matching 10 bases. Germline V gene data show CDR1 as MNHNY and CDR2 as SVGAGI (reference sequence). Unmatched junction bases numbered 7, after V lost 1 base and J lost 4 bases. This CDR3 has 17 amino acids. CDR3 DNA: TGTGCCAGCAGTTACTTCTCTAGCGGGGGCATATACAATGAGCAGTTCTTC. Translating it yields CASSYFSSGGIYNEQFF.

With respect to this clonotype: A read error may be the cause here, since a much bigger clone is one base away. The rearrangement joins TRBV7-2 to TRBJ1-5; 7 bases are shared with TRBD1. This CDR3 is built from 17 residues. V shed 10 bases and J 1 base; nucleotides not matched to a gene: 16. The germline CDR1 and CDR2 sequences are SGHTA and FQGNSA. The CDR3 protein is CAIRQTTGAGSNQPQHF. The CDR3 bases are TGTGCCATCAGACAAACTACAGGGGCGGGAAGCAATCAGCCCCAGCATTTT. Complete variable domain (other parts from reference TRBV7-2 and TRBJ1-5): GAGVSQSPSNKVTEKGKDVELRCDPISGHTALYWYRQSLGQGLEFLIYFQGNSAPDKSGLPSDRFSAERTGGSVSTLTIQRTQQEDSAVYLCAIRQTTGAGSNQPQHFGDGTRLSIL.

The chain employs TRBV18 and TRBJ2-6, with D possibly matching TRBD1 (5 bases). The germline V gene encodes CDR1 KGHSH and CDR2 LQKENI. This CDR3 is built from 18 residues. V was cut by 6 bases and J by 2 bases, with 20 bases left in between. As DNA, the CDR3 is TGTGCCAGCTCTGTCCGACAAACTGAAGGGGCTGGGGCCAACGTCCTGACTTTC. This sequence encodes CASSVRQTEGAGANVLTF.

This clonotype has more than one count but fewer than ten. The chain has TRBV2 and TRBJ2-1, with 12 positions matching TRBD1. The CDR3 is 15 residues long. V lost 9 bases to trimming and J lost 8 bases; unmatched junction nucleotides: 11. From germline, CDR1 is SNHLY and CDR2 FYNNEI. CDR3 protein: CASGPGQGASYEQFF. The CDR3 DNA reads TGTGCCAGTGGACCGGGACAGGGGGCTTCTTATGAGCAGTTCTTC.

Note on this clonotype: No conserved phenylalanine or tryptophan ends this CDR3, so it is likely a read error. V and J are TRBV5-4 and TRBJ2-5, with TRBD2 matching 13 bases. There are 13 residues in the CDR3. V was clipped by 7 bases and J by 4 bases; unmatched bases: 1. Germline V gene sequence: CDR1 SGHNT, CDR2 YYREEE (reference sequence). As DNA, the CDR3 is TGTGCCAGCGGGACTAGCGGGGCAGAGACCCAGTACTTA. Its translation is CASGTSGAETQYL.

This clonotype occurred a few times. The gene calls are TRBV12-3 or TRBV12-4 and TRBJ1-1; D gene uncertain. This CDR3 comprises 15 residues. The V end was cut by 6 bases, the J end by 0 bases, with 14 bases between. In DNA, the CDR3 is TGTGCCAGCAGCATGGTAAGGGCGATGAACACTGAAGCTTTCTTT. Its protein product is CASSMVRAMNTEAFF.

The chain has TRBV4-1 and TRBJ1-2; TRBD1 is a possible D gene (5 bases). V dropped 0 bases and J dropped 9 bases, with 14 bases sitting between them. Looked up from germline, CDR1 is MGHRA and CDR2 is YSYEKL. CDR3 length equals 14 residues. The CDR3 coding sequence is TGCGCCAGCAGCCAAGATTGGGGGGGATATTGCTACACCTTC. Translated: CASSQDWGGYCYTF.

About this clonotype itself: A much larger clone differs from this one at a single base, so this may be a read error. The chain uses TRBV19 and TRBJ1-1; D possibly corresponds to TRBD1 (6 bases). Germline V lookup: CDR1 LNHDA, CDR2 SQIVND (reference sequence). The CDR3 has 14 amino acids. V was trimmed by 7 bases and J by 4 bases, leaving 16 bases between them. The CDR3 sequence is CASIMGGPPTEAFF. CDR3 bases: TGTGCCAGTATTATGGGGGGCCCCCCCACTGAAGCTTTCTTT.

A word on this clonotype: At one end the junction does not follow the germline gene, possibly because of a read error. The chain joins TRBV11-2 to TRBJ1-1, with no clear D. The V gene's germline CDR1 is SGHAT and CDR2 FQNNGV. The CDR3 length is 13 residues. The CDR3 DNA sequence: TGTGACAGCAGCTGGACGGACAACACTGAAGCTTTCTTT. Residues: CDSSWTDNTEAFF.

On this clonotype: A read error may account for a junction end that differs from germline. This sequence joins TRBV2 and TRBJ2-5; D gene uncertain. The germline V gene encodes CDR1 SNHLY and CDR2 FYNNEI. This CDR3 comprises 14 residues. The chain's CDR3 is CASSEVGLVETQSF. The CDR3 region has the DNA TGTGCCAGCAGTGAAGTAGGTCTAGTAGAGACCCAGTCCTTC. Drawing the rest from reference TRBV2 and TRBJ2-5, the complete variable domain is EPEVTQTPSHQVTQMGQEVILRCVPISNHLYFYWYRQILGQKVEFLVSFYNNEISEKSEIFDDQFSVERPDGSNFTLKIRSTKLEDSAMYFCASSEVGLVETQSFGPGTRLLVL.

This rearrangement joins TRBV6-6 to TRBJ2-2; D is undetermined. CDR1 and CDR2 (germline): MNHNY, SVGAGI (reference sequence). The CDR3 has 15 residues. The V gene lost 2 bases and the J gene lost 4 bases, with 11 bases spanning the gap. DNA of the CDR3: TGTGCCAGCAGTTACAAGTTTAGTGGCACCGGGGAGCTGTTTTTT. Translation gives CASSYKFSGTGELFF.

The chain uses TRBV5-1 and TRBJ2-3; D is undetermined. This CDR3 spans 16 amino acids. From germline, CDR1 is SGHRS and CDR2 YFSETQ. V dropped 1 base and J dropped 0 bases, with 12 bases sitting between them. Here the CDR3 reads CASSLILNPSTDTQYF. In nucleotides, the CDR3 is TGCGCCAGCAGCTTGATTCTCAACCCCAGCACAGATACGCAGTATTTT.

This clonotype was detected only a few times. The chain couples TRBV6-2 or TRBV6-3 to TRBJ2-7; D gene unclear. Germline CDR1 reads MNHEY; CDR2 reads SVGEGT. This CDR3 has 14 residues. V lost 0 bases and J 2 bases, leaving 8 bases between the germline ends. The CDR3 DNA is TGTGCCAGCAGTTACTCGACTTGGCCCTACGAGCAGTACTTC. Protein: CASSYSTWPYEQYF.

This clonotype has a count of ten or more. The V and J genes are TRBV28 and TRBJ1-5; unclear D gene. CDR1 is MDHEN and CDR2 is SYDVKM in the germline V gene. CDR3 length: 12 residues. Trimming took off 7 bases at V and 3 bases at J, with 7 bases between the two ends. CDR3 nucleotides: TGTGCCAGCAAAACAGCCAATCAGCCCCAGCATTTT. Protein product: CASKTANQPQHF.

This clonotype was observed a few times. The CDR3 reads CASSPSEAEETQYF. The CDR3, as DNA: TGTGCCAGCTCACCAAGTGAAGCGGAAGAGACCCAGTACTTC. The chain carries TRBV18 and TRBJ2-5, with TRBD2 as a possible D gene (5 bases). Trimming left V 2 bases short and J 3 bases short, with 10 bases between. CDR3 length: 14 amino acids. The germline CDR1 and CDR2 sequences are KGHSH and LQKENI.

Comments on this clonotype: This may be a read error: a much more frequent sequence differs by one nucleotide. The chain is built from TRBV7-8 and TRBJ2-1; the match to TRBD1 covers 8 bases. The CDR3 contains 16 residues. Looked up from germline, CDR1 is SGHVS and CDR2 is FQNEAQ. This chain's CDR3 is CASSSGDRGVRNERFF. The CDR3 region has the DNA TGTGCCAGCAGCTCAGGAGACAGGGGCGTTCGCAATGAGCGGTTCTTC.

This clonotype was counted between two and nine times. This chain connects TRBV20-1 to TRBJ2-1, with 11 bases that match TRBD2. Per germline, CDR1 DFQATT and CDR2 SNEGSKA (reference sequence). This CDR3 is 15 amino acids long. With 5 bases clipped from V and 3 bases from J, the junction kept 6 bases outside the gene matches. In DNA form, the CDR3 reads TGCAGTGCTCTACCCGGGACTAGCGGCTACAATGAGCAGTTCTTC. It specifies CSALPGTSGYNEQFF.

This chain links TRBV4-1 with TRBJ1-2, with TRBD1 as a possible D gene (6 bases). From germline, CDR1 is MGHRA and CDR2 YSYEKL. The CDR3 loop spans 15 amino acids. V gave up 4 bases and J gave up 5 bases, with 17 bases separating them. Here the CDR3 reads CASSPGQGPGYGYTF. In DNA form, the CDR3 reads TGCGCCAGCAGCCCTGGTCAGGGGCCGGGGTATGGCTACACCTTC.

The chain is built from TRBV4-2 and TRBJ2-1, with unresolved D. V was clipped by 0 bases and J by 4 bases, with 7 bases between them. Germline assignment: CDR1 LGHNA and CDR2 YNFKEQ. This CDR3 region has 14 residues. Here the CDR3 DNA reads TGTGCCAGCAGCCAAGATTGGCAGTACAATGAGCAGTTCTTC. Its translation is CASSQDWQYNEQFF.

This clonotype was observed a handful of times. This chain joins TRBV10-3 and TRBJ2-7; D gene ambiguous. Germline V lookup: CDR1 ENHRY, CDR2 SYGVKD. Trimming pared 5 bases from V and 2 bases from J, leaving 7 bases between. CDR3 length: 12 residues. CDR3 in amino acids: CAISTAPYEQYF. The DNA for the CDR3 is TGTGCCATCAGTACAGCTCCCTACGAGCAGTACTTC.

CDR3 loop: CASSSSQNTEAFF. The CDR3 region has the DNA TGCGCCAGCAGCTCCTCACAGAACACTGAAGCTTTCTTT. V usage is TRBV5-1 and J usage is TRBJ1-1; no clear D. Germline assignment: CDR1 SGHRS and CDR2 YFSETQ. V was pared by 3 bases and J by 1 base, with 7 bases between. The CDR3 spans 13 residues.

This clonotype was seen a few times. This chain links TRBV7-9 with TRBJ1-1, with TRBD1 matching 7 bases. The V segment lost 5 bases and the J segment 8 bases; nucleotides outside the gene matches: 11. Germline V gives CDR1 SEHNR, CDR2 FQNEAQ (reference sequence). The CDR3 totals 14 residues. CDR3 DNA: TGTGCCAGCAGCCTCAGGGGGGGTGGGCCAGAAGCTTTCTTT. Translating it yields CASSLRGGGPEAFF.